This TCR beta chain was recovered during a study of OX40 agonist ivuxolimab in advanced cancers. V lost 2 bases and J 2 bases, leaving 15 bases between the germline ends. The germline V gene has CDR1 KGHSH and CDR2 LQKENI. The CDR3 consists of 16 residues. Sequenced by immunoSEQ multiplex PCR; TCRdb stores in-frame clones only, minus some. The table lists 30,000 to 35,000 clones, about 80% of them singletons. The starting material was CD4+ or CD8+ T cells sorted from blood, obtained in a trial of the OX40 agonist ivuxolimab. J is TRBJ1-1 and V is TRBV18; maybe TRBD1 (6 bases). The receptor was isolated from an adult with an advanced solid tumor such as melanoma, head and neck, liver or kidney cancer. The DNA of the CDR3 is TGTGCCAGCTCACCATTTCGAGCAGGGGTAAACACTGAAGCTTTCTTT. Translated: CASSPFRAGVNTEAFF.